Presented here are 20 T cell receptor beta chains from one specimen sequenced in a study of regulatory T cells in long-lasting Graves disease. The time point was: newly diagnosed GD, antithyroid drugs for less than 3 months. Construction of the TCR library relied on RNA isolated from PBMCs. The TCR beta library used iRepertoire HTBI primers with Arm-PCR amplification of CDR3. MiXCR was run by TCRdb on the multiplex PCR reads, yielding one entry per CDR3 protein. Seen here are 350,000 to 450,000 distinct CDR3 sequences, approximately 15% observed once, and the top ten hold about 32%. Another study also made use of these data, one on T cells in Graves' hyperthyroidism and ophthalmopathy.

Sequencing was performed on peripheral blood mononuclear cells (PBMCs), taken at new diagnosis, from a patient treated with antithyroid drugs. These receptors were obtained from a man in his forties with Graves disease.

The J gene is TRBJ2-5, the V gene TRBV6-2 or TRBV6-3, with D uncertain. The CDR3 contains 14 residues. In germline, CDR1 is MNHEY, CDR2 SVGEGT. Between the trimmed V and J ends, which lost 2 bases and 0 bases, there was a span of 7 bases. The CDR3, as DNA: TGTGCCAGCAGTTACGTTAATAACCAAGAGACCCAGTACTTC. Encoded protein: CASSYVNNQETQYF.

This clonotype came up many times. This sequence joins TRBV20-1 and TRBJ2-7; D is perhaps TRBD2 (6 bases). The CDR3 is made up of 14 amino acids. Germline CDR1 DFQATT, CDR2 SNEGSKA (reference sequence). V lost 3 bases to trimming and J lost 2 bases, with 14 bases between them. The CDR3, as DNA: TGCAGTGCTAGGGAGGGGACCGGAACCTACGAGCAGTACTTC. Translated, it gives CSAREGTGTYEQYF.

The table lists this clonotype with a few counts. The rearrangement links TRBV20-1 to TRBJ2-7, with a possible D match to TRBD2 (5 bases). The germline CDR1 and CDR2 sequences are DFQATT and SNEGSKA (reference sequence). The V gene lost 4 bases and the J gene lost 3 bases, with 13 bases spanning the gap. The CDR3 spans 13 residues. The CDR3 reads CSATSQAGYEQYF. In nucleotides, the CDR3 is TGCAGTGCTACCTCCCAGGCGGGCTACGAGCAGTACTTC.

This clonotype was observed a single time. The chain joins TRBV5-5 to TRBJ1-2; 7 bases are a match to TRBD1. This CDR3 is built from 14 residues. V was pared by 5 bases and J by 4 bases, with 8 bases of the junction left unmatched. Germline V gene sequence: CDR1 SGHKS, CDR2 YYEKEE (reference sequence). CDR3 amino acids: CASSPRQGPYGYTF. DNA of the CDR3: TGTGCCAGCAGTCCTCGACAGGGCCCCTATGGCTACACCTTC.

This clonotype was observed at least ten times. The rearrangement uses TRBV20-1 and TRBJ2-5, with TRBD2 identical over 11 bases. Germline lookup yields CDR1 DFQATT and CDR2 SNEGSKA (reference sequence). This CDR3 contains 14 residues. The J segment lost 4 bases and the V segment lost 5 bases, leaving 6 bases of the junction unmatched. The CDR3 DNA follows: TGCAGTGCTTGTAGCGGGGGGGCCACAGAGACCCAGTACTTC. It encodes CSACSGGATETQYF.

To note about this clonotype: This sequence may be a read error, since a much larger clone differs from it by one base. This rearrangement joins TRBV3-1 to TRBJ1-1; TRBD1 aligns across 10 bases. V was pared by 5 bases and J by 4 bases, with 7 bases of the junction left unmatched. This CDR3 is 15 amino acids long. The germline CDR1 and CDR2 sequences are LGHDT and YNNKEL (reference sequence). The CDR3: CASSTRQGAGTEAFF. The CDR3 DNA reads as TGTGCCAGCAGCACCCGACAGGGGGCTGGCACTGAAGCTTTCTTT.

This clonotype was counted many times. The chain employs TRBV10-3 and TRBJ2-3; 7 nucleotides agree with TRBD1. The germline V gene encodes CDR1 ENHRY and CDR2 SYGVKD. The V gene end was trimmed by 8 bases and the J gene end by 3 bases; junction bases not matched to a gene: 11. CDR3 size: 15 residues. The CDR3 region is CAIRRDRVRTDTQYF. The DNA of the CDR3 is TGTGCCATCCGAAGAGACAGGGTCCGGACAGATACGCAGTATTTT.

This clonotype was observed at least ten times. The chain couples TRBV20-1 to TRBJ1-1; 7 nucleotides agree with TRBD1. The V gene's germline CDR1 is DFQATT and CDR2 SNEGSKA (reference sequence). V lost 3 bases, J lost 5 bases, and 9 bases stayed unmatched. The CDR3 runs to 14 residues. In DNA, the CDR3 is TGCAGTGCTAGTCTGACAGGGAAGGGGACTGAAGCTTTCTTT. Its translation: CSASLTGKGTEAFF.

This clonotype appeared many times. The CDR3 coding sequence is TGTGCCAGCAGTTTTGAGGGTCCTTGGGACAGTAGCACAGATACGCAGTATTTT. This encodes CASSFEGPWDSSTDTQYF. The rearrangement joins TRBV12-3 or TRBV12-4 to TRBJ2-3; 7 bases fit TRBD1. This CDR3 has 18 amino acids. V dropped 3 bases and J dropped 0; count of bases not matched to a gene: 12.

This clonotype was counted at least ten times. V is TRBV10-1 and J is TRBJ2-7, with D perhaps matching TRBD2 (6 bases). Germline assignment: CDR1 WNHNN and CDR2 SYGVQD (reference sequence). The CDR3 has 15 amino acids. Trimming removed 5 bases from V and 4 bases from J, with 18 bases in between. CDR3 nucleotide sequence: TGCGCCAGCAGTCCAAGTCCGGGCGGGATATACGAGCAGTACTTC. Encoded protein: CASSPSPGGIYEQYF.

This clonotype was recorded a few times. CDR3 DNA sequence: TGCAGTGCTAGAGATCGGCGGGGGCCCGATACGCAGTATTTT. It translates to CSARDRRGPDTQYF. V usage is TRBV20-1 and J usage is TRBJ2-3, with D perhaps TRBD2 (7 bases). V was cut by 0 bases and J by 6 bases, with 13 bases left in between. Germline V lookup: CDR1 DFQATT, CDR2 SNEGSKA (reference sequence). The CDR3 is made up of 14 amino acids.

CDR3 residues: CASSSRGRGLYEQYF. In nucleotides, the CDR3 is TGTGCCAGCAGCTCCCGCGGCAGGGGACTGTACGAGCAGTACTTC. The V gene is TRBV12-3 or TRBV12-4, the J gene TRBJ2-7, with D perhaps matching TRBD1 or TRBD2 (6 bases each). V was cut by 6 bases and J by 4 bases, with 19 bases left in between. The CDR3 totals 15 residues.

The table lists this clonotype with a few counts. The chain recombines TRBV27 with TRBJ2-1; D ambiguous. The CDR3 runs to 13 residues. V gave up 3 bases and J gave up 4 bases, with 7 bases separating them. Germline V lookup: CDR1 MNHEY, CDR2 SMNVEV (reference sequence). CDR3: CASSLVRYNEQFF. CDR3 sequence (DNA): TGTGCCAGCAGTTTGGTCAGATACAATGAGCAGTTCTTC.

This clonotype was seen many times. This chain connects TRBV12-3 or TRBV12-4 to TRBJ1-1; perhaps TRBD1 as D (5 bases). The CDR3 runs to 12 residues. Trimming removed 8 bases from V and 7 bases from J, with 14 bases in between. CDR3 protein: CASSRGAYEAFF. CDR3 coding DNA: TGTGCCAGCTCCCGGGGCGCGTATGAAGCTTTCTTT.

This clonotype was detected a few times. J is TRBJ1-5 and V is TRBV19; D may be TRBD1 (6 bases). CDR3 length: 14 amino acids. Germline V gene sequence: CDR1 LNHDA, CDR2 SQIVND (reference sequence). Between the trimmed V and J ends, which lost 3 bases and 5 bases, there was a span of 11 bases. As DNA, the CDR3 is TGTGCCAGTAGTATTAGGAGGGGGGATCAGCCCCAGCATTTT. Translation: CASSIRRGDQPQHF.

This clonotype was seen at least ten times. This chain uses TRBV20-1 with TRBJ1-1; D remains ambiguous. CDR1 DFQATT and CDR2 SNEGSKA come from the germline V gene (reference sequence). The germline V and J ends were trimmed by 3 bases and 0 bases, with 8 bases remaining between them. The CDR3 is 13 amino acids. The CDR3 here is CSARPGLNTEAFF. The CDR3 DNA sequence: TGCAGTGCTAGGCCAGGCCTGAACACTGAAGCTTTCTTT.

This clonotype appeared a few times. The CDR3 loop is CATSRDYSNQPQHF. CDR3 nucleotide sequence: TGTGCCACCAGCAGAGATTATAGCAATCAGCCCCAGCATTTT. This chain connects TRBV15 to TRBJ1-5; D call uncertain. V gave up 0 bases and J gave up 0 bases, with 3 bases separating them. The CDR3 covers 14 residues. Germline V gene sequence: CDR1 LNHNV, CDR2 YYDKDF (reference sequence).

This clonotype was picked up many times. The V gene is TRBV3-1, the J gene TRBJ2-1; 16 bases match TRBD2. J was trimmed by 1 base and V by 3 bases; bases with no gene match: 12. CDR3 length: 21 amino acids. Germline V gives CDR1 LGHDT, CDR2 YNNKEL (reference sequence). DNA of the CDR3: TGTGCCAGCAGCCACCCTGGGACTAGCGGGGGGGCCGTACAATCCTACAATGAGCAGTTCTTC. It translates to CASSHPGTSGGAVQSYNEQFF.

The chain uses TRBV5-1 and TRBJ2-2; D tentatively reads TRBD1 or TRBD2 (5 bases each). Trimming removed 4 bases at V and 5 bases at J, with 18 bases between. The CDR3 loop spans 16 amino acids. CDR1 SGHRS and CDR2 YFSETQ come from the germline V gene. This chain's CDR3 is CASSERARVGTGELFF. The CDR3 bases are TGCGCCAGCAGCGAGAGGGCCAGGGTCGGTACCGGGGAGCTGTTTTTT.

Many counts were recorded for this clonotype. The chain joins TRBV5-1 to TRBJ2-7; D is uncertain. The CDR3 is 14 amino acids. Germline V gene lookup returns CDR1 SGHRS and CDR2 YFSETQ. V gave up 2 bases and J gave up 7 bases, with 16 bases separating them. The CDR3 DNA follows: TGCGCCAGCAGCTTCCGCGGCCAGGTAGGGGAGCAGTACTTC. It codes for CASSFRGQVGEQYF.